The 24 T cell receptor beta chains below come from one sample, sequenced in a study of blood T cell repertoires in COVID-19. The data were produced by immunoSEQ multiplex PCR, yet TCRdb's version contains in-frame clones alone and is incomplete. The sample gives approximately 200,000 clones, roughly 86% of which show up once; 2.9% is in the top ten. Specimen: peripheral blood. The receptors were sampled from a woman aged 25 to 45 with active or convalescent COVID-19.

This clone appeared once. The chain is built from TRBV10-1 and TRBJ2-1; D is possibly TRBD1 (6 bases). The V end lost 3 bases, the J end lost 0 bases, and 6 bases lay between the germline ends. The CDR3 sequence is 14 residues long. Per the germline V gene, CDR1 is WNHNN and CDR2 is SYGVQD (reference sequence). As DNA, the CDR3 is TGCGCCAGCAGTGAAGGGGGCTCCTACAATGAGCAGTTCTTC. Protein product: CASSEGGSYNEQFF.

The chain has TRBV13 and TRBJ2-1; 12 bases align to TRBD2. With 2 bases clipped from V and 8 bases from J, the junction kept 7 bases outside the gene matches. The CDR3 covers 16 residues. Germline CDR1 is PRHDT and CDR2 is FYEKMQ (reference sequence). DNA of the CDR3: TGTGCCAGCAGCTTAAGACTAGCGGGAGAGGTCTATGAGCAGTTCTTC. Protein product: CASSLRLAGEVYEQFF.

The chain employs TRBV5-6 and TRBJ2-2; 10 positions agree with TRBD2. The trim removed 0 bases at V and 9 bases at J, leaving 5 bases unmatched. CDR3 length equals 15 residues. From germline, CDR1 is SGHDT and CDR2 YYEEEE. The CDR3 DNA reads TGTGCCAGCAGCTTGGGGCTAGCGGGAGAATGGGAGCTGTTTTTT. Protein sequence: CASSLGLAGEWELFF.

This chain uses TRBV4-1 with TRBJ1-2; D remains unclear. This CDR3 is built from 14 residues. In germline, CDR1 is MGHRA, CDR2 YSYEKL. V was shortened by 0 bases and J by 6 bases, with 11 bases between the two germline ends. The CDR3 region has the DNA TGCGCCAGCAGCCAAGATCCGGGAACGAATGGCTACACCTTC. It translates to CASSQDPGTNGYTF.

V gene TRBV12-5 combines with J gene TRBJ1-4; 7 bases fit TRBD1. The CDR3 consists of 14 residues. Germline CDR1 is LGHNT and CDR2 is FRNRAP. V was pared by 0 bases and J by 12 bases, with 7 bases of the junction left unmatched. Here the CDR3 DNA reads TGTGCTAGTGGTTTGGTTTCCAGGACAGGTGAACTGTTTTTT. This encodes CASGLVSRTGELFF.

The J gene is TRBJ2-7, the V gene TRBV6-5, with 11 bases identical to TRBD1. Trimming cost V 6 bases and J 3 bases; bases outside gene matches: 7. The CDR3 loop spans 15 amino acids. CDR1 is MNHEY, CDR2 SVGAGI, per germline. The CDR3 here is CASRDLGQGVYEQYF. CDR3 coding DNA: TGTGCCAGCAGAGATCTGGGACAGGGGGTCTACGAGCAGTACTTC.

J is TRBJ2-1 and V is TRBV5-4, with TRBD1 as a possible D gene (6 bases). The CDR3 loop spans 14 amino acids. Trimming took off 5 bases at V and 4 bases at J, with 13 bases between the two ends. The germline V gene encodes CDR1 SGHNT and CDR2 YYREEE (reference sequence). CDR3 loop: CASRGWGPYNEQFF. The CDR3 bases are TGTGCCAGCAGGGGCTGGGGGCCGTACAATGAGCAGTTCTTC.

The V gene is TRBV25-1, the J gene TRBJ1-1; no clear D gene. Germline CDR1 MGHDK, CDR2 SYGVNS. The CDR3 is 17 amino acids. Trimming removed 2 bases at V and 0 bases at J, with 16 bases between. Here the CDR3 reads CASSETPGKDLNTEAFF. CDR3 DNA sequence: TGTGCCAGCAGTGAAACCCCCGGAAAGGACTTGAACACTGAAGCTTTCTTT.

The chain recombines TRBV7-8 with TRBJ1-5, with 9 bases identical to TRBD1. V was pared by 5 bases and J by 3 bases, with 5 bases of the junction left unmatched. CDR1 is SGHVS and CDR2 is FQNEAQ in the germline V gene. This CDR3 is 15 amino acids long. The CDR3 nucleotides are TGTGCCAGCAGCCTCCGGGACAGGGTCAATCAGCCCCAGCATTTT. Translation gives CASSLRDRVNQPQHF.

This chain links TRBV5-6 with TRBJ2-3; 9 bases line up with TRBD2. The germline gives CDR1 SGHDT, CDR2 YYEEEE. Germline trimming cut 2 bases from V and 2 bases from J; bases unmatched to any gene: 3. The CDR3 extends over 15 amino acids. The CDR3 protein is CASSFRGRATDTQYF. The CDR3 bases are TGTGCCAGCAGCTTTCGCGGGAGGGCCACAGATACGCAGTATTTT.

CDR3 nucleotide sequence: TGTGCCAGCTCACCCCTCCCAGGGGGCAGCTATGGCTACACCTTC. Translating gives CASSPLPGGSYGYTF. The chain has TRBV18 and TRBJ1-2, with TRBD1 matching over 8 bases. The junction had 7 bases not matched to a gene; V was cut back by 3 bases and J by 4 bases. Germline lookup yields CDR1 KGHSH and CDR2 LQKENI. CDR3 length: 15 amino acids.

This chain links TRBV6-1 with TRBJ2-5, with D uncertain. The CDR3 consists of 14 residues. CDR1 and CDR2 (germline): MNHNS, SASEGT. The ends were cut back, 1 base at V and 2 bases at J, with 8 bases in the middle. The CDR3 spells CASSEDRVQETQYF. Written as DNA, the CDR3 is TGTGCCAGCAGTGAAGATCGAGTTCAAGAGACCCAGTACTTC.

The chain uses TRBV10-3 and TRBJ1-1, with TRBD1 as a possible D gene (5 bases). This CDR3 is built from 12 residues. The V gene lost 7 bases and the J gene lost 1 base, with 7 bases spanning the gap. Germline-derived CDR1 and CDR2 are ENHRY and SYGVKD. In DNA, the CDR3 is TGTGCCATCAAAGGACAGAACACTGAAGCTTTCTTT. It encodes CAIKGQNTEAFF.

This clone was observed a few times. The chain couples TRBV4-1 to TRBJ2-1, with 14 nucleotides matching TRBD2. CDR3 length: 17 residues. Per the germline V gene, CDR1 is MGHRA and CDR2 is YSYEKL. The V segment lost 5 bases and the J segment 6 bases; nucleotides outside the gene matches: 9. The CDR3 DNA reads as TGCGCCAGCAGCAAAGCTCGGGGGACTAGCGGGAGCAATGAGCAGTTCTTC. It codes for CASSKARGTSGSNEQFF.

This chain connects TRBV20-1 to TRBJ2-1; D is unclear. CDR1 is DFQATT and CDR2 is SNEGSKA in the germline V gene (reference sequence). Trimming cost V 0 bases and J 7 bases, with 4 bases left between them. CDR3 length: 11 residues. The CDR3 loop reads CSARERNEQFF. The DNA of the CDR3 is TGCAGTGCTAGAGAGAGGAATGAGCAGTTCTTC.

The chain is built from TRBV27 and TRBJ1-4; 7 nucleotides line up with TRBD1. Germline V gives CDR1 MNHEY, CDR2 SMNVEV (reference sequence). The CDR3 is made up of 13 amino acids. J lost 8 bases, V lost 8 bases, and 8 bases had no gene match. Here the CDR3 DNA reads TGTGCCAGCTCCCGGGACAGAGGAGAAAAACTGTTTTTT. Translation gives CASSRDRGEKLFF.

The chain joins TRBV4-2 to TRBJ1-2, with 11 bases fitting TRBD1. Germline V gene sequence: CDR1 LGHNA, CDR2 YNFKEQ. V was pared by 3 bases and J by 7 bases, with 7 bases of the junction left unmatched. This CDR3 has 15 amino acids. The CDR3: CASSHERDRGGGYTF. The CDR3 DNA reads TGTGCCAGCAGCCACGAGAGGGACAGGGGGGGTGGCTACACCTTC.

This clone has just one count. The chain has TRBV27 and TRBJ1-4; no definite D call. Germline CDR1 is MNHEY and CDR2 is SMNVEV (reference sequence). V lost 5 bases, J lost 1 base, and 11 bases lay in between. This CDR3 region has 15 residues. CDR3 sequence reads: CASSPYSLTNEKLFF. DNA of the CDR3: TGTGCCAGCAGTCCATACAGCTTAACTAATGAAAAACTGTTTTTT.

The chain employs TRBV3-1 (or the pseudogene TRBV3-2) and TRBJ2-1; TRBD2 is a possible D gene (5 bases). The germline gives CDR1 LGHDT, CDR2 YNNKEL (reference sequence). V was shortened by 0 bases and J by 8 bases, with 8 bases between the two germline ends. CDR3 length equals 13 residues. The CDR3 loop reads CASSQEGGHEQFF. CDR3 DNA: TGTGCCAGCAGCCAAGAAGGAGGTCATGAGCAGTTCTTC.

This chain uses TRBV28 with TRBJ1-4; no clear D. V lost 5 bases to trimming and J lost 5 bases, with 15 bases between them. The CDR3 sequence is 15 residues long. Germline loops: CDR1 MDHEN, CDR2 SYDVKM. CDR3 nucleotide sequence: TGTGCCAGCAGTCGGGAAGAGAGTAGGAATGAAAAACTGTTTTTT. This gives the protein CASSREESRNEKLFF. The whole variable domain, filled in from reference TRBV28 and TRBJ1-4, reads DVKVTQSSRYLVKRTGEKVFLECVQDMDHENMFWYRQDPGLGLRLIYFSYDVKMKEKGDIPEGYSVSREKKERFSLILESASTNQTSMYLCASSREESRNEKLFFGSGTQLSVL.

The chain employs TRBV7-8 and TRBJ2-3, with D perhaps matching TRBD2 (6 bases). This CDR3 is 15 amino acids long. Trimming pared 4 bases from V and 6 bases from J, leaving 17 bases between. Germline assignment: CDR1 SGHVS and CDR2 FQNEAQ. CDR3 DNA sequence: TGTGCCAGCAGCTACGGACCACCCAGCGGGGATACGCAGTATTTT. This sequence encodes CASSYGPPSGDTQYF.

This sequence joins TRBV6-6 and TRBJ1-2; TRBD1 agrees at 9 bases. V gave up 6 bases and J gave up 3 bases; unmatched junction bases: 11. The V gene's germline CDR1 is MNHNY and CDR2 SVGAGI (reference sequence). This CDR3 is 16 amino acids long. CDR3: CASRGRNRGRDYGYTF. The CDR3, as DNA: TGTGCCAGCAGGGGAAGGAACAGGGGGCGGGACTATGGCTACACCTTC.

V usage is TRBV29-1 and J usage is TRBJ1-2; 9 bases fit TRBD1. V was pared by 2 bases and J by 7 bases, with 5 bases of the junction left unmatched. The CDR3 extends over 13 amino acids. Germline CDR1 is SQVTM and CDR2 is ANQGSEA. CDR3 residues: CSVERQGGVGYTF. CDR3 bases: TGCAGCGTTGAAAGACAGGGGGGAGTTGGCTACACCTTC.

The chain is built from TRBV19 and TRBJ1-1; TRBD1 agrees at 9 bases. Per germline, CDR1 LNHDA and CDR2 SQIVND (reference sequence). The CDR3 has 15 amino acids. V lost 4 bases and J lost 4; bases outside the gene matches: 7. The CDR3 is CASSTMGTGTTEAFF. The CDR3 DNA reads as TGTGCCAGTAGTACCATGGGGACAGGGACCACTGAAGCTTTCTTT.